The sequence of this TCR beta chain was determined in a study of beta chain features in type 1 diabetes. On the study more broadly: Analysis included 100 million to 110 million sorted cells drawn from all samples.

This clone was recorded a few times. Its antigen is currently unknown. The entirety of the isolated RNA underwent reverse transcription, so expressed TCRB transcripts were sequenced. Produced via immunoSEQ multiplex PCR; TCRdb's table is partial and in-frame only. The sample shows 680,000 or so clones, roughly 13% of them seen only once. CDR1 is KGHSH and CDR2 is LQKENI in the germline V gene. The CDR3 runs to 14 residues. V lost 3 bases, J lost 1 base, and 9 bases lay in between. General study results and limits: Significant though moderate, a shortening of TCRB CDR3s appeared in all four CD4+ subsets of Type 1 diabetes patients.

The sequenced material came from naive CD4+ T cells from blood. The source is a man aged 18 to 30 with type 1 diabetes. The chain combines TRBV18 with TRBJ2-5; no clear D. This CDR3 reads CASSPTNSQETQYF. The CDR3 DNA follows: TGTGCCAGCTCACCGACAAACAGCCAAGAGACCCAGTACTTC.